This T cell receptor (beta chain) was identified during a study of cytomegalovirus exposure and HLA in healthy donors. As for the study in general: Unique TCR beta sequences numbering fewer than 130 million came from about 179 million T cells in an earlier analysis.

Points from the study as a whole: More clonal expansion characterized HLA-associated TCR beta chains than equally common others in a later analysis. While the bulk of TCR sequences proved rare, some public TCRs turned up in many donors.

Concerning this clone itself: What it binds is unknown.

With V trimmed by 5 bases and J by 0 bases, 16 bases remained unmatched. From germline, CDR1 is SGHTA and CDR2 FQGNSA. The CDR3 has 18 residues. In the PCR, 60 Vbeta and 13 Jbeta primers were used. Libraries were prepared by immunoSEQ multiplex PCR; TCRdb keeps only in-frame clonotypes and omits some of them. This sample carries roughly 180,000 clones, around 80% of them seen once, and the ten largest clones take about 1.3%. The material sequenced was PBMCs. The sequence derives from a girl between 10 and 17 years old in good health and CMV-seropositive. The rearrangement links TRBV7-2 to TRBJ2-7, with 7 bases fitting TRBD1. The CDR3, as DNA: TGTGCCAGCAGCCGCCGGTCGGCTAGACAGGGTCTCTCCTACGAGCAGTACTTC. Its translation is CASSRRSARQGLSYEQYF.